This TCR beta chain was identified in a study of beta chain features in type 1 diabetes. Every isolated RNA sample was fully reverse transcribed, so sequencing captured expressed TCRB transcripts. Sequencing was performed with immunoSEQ multiplex PCR; in TCRdb, only in-frame clones are kept and a portion is missing. The table records roughly 250,000 clones, over 65% of them present only once. Trimming shortened V by 1 base and J by 10 bases, and 13 bases separated the two germline ends. The V gene's germline CDR1 is GTSNPN and CDR2 SVGIG (reference sequence). This CDR3 spans 13 amino acids. V usage is TRBV30 and J usage is TRBJ2-2, with unresolved D. Sequencing used naive CD4+ T cells from blood. The receptor's source is a man in his thirties or forties in good health. CDR3 residues: CAWSGVAPVELFF. The CDR3 DNA is TGTGCCTGGAGTGGCGTTGCCCCGGTGGAGCTGTTTTTT.